This record looks at one TCR beta chain sequence and its context. As processed by the authors: Nucleated cell counts were estimated from reference gene primer amplification. Using immunoSEQ multiplex PCR, the repertoire was profiled, and TCRdb retains in-frame clones only, with some absent. That table furnishes V, J and clone size, whereas the DNA furnished D and trimming. The profile shows about 83,000 clones, about 82% of them singletons. The data belong to a study of blood T cell repertoires in COVID-19. About the research overall: Whether acute or convalescent, the COVID-19 samples came from the United States, Italy and Spain. T cells, B-cell-depleted T cells, or PBMCs provided the cDNA or gDNA that served as material.

The sequenced sample was peripheral blood. The receptor was isolated from a woman of 80 years or more with acute or convalescent COVID-19.

In DNA, the CDR3 is TGTGCCAGCAAGGGACAGGGAGTTTTTAACTATGGCTACACCTTC. Its translation: CASKGQGVFNYGYTF. The V call is TRBV5-6, the J call TRBJ1-2; 9 bases align to TRBD1. The CDR3 is made up of 15 amino acids. Trimming took 6 bases from V and 1 from J; bases not matched to a gene: 7. The germline V gene has CDR1 SGHDT and CDR2 YYEEEE.